Following are 5 T cell receptor beta chains from one sample sequenced in a study of technical replicates of blood from a few donors. The assay was immunoSEQ multiplex PCR, and TCRdb's table has in-frame clones only and misses some. The sample lists about 80,000 clones; over 95% were seen once. Sample: T cells isolated from PBMCs. Every receptor here comes from a human donor in good health.

The chain recombines TRBV28 with TRBJ1-2; 7 bases are shared with TRBD1. The CDR3 loop spans 13 amino acids. Germline trimming cut 3 bases from V and 6 bases from J; bases unmatched to any gene: 4. Germline CDR1 reads MDHEN; CDR2 reads SYDVKM. Here the CDR3 reads CASSFRTGHGYTF. CDR3 nucleotides: TGTGCCAGCAGTTTTAGGACAGGTCATGGCTACACCTTC.

The V gene is TRBV5-1, the J gene TRBJ1-3; D remains unclear. The CDR3 loop spans 15 amino acids. Germline CDR1 reads SGHRS; CDR2 reads YFSETQ. V was shortened by 0 bases and J by 3 bases, with 10 bases between the two germline ends. This chain's CDR3 is CASSLAPGGGNTIYF. The CDR3 bases are TGCGCCAGCAGCTTGGCCCCAGGAGGTGGAAACACCATATATTTT.

The gene calls are TRBV28 and TRBJ1-1; no clear D. V was clipped by 2 bases and J by 6 bases, with 13 bases between them. The CDR3 runs to 14 residues. Germline assignment: CDR1 MDHEN and CDR2 SYDVKM. CDR3 residues: CASSLHTLGAEAFF. The CDR3 nucleotides are TGTGCCAGCAGTTTACATACACTGGGAGCTGAAGCTTTCTTT.

The rearrangement uses TRBV4-3 and TRBJ2-3, with TRBD1 matching over 11 bases. The ends lost 3 bases at V and 2 bases at J; junction bases unmatched: 4. In germline, CDR1 is LGHNA, CDR2 YSLEER. The CDR3 is made up of 16 amino acids. In DNA form, the CDR3 reads TGCGCCAGCAGCCATAAGGACAGGGGGCTCACAGATACGCAGTATTTT. Translating it yields CASSHKDRGLTDTQYF.

The chain has TRBV28 and TRBJ1-1; 7 nucleotides agree with TRBD1. The ends lost 6 bases at V and 6 bases at J; junction bases unmatched: 13. Germline V gives CDR1 MDHEN, CDR2 SYDVKM. CDR3 length: 15 amino acids. The CDR3 DNA reads as TGTGCCAGCAGCATCTCGACAGGGTGGGGTTCTGAAGCTTTCTTT. This gives the protein CASSISTGWGSEAFF.